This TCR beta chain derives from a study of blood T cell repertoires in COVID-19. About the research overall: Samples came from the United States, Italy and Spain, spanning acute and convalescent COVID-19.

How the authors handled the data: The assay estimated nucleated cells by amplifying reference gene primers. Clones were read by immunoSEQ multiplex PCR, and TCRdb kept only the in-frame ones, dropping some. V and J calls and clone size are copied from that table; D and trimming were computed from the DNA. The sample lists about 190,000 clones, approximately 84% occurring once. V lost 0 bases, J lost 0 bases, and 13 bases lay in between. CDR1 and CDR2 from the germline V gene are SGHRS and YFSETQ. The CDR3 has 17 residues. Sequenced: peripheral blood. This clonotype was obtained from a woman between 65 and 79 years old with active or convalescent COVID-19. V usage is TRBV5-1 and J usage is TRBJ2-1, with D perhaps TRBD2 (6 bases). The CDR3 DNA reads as TGCGCCAGCAGCTTGGAACTAGCCGTTAGCTCCTACAATGAGCAGTTCTTC. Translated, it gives CASSLELAVSSYNEQFF.